This T cell receptor beta chain appears in the sequencing data of a study of post-analysis software for immune sequencing data. Overall study: Patients had relapsing-remitting, secondary progressive or progressive-relapsing multiple sclerosis; some lacked subtype.

This clonotype occurred a few times. What it recognizes is unknown. Whole-study results and caveats: Four to six TRBV segments (TRBV5-6, TRBV5-1 and TRBV20-1 among them) occurred more frequently in patients than in controls.

Carried by the TCR beta cDNA libraries were unique molecular identifiers. T cells numbering about 0.9 to 11 million yielded roughly 0.5 million cDNA molecules. TCRdb reprocessed the PCR reads with MiXCR, giving one entry per CDR3 protein. The data hold some 690,000 distinct CDR3 sequences, with approximately 30% observed a single time. From germline, CDR1 is MNHNS and CDR2 SASEGT. This CDR3 is 13 amino acids long. V gave up 1 base and J gave up 8 bases, with 8 bases separating them. The sample taken for sequencing was blood. The origin of this receptor is a girl aged 10-17 years with multiple sclerosis. This chain connects TRBV6-1 to TRBJ1-4; no clear D gene. The CDR3 DNA reads TGTGCCAGCAGTGAAGTGCCATTGGAAAAACTGTTTTTT. Translated: CASSEVPLEKLFF.